This is a list of T cell receptor beta chains from one sample in a study of early T cells in non-severe SARS-CoV-2 infection. TCRdb ran MiXCR on the 5' RACE reads and lists one entry per CDR3 protein. The profile shows nearly 95,000 distinct CDR3 sequences, approximately 17% of them singletons. The sequencing used whole blood, collected at baseline. The receptors come from an adult who was a healthcare worker with PCR-confirmed SARS-CoV-2 infection or an uninfected control (not recorded which). The CDR3 runs from the conserved cysteine through the conserved F or W. A D gene is named only where the DNA matches it firmly. Clone size is not always given. Where it is, it says once, few, many or a class for expanded clones.

v_gene	d_gene	abundance	j_gene	CDR3nt	CDR3aa
TRBV20-1	NA	once	TRBJ1-1	TGCAGTGCTAGGAATCGAATCAACTCTCGAACTGAAGAAGCTTTCTTT	CSARNRINSRTEEAFF
TRBV20-1	NA	few	TRBJ2-1	TGCAGTGCTAGAGATTATAGTCATGAGCAGTTCTTC	CSARDYSHEQFF
TRBV28	NA	many	TRBJ1-2	TGTGCCAGCAGTTTGCGGGGGAATGGGTATGGCTACACCTTC	CASSLRGNGYGYTF
TRBV10-3	NA	NA	TRBJ2-1	TGTGCCATCAAGGGTATCGGAGATGAGCAGTTCTTC	CAIKGIGDEQFF
TRBV7-9	TRBD2	NA	TRBJ2-1	TGTGCCAGCAGCTTTGGGACTAGCCTCCCCTACAATGAGCAGTTCTTC	CASSFGTSLPYNEQFF
TRBV18	NA	NA	TRBJ2-1	TGTGCCAGCTCACCATTCCCCGAAGAGCAGTTCTTC	CASSPFPEEQFF
TRBV4-1	TRBD1	few	TRBJ2-7	TGCGCCAGCAGCCAAGATCGGAGACAGGGGTTTGGGTACGAGCAGTACTTC	CASSQDRRQGFGYEQYF
TRBV5-1	TRBD1	few	TRBJ2-5	TGCGCCAGCAGGGGACAGTGGCAAGAGACCCAGTACTTC	CASRGQWQETQYF
TRBV15	TRBD1	few	TRBJ1-2	TGTGCCACCAGCAGGGATCTCAGTACAGGGGGCCATGGCTACACCTTC	CATSRDLSTGGHGYTF
TRBV6-5	NA	few	TRBJ1-1	TGTGCCAGCAGTCCTACGACAGCTTTGAACACTGAAGCTTTCTTT	CASSPTTALNTEAFF
TRBV5-1	NA	NA	TRBJ2-5	TGCGCCAGCGGGACGGAGAGAGGGGAGACCCAGTACTTC	CASGTERGETQYF
TRBV11-2	NA	NA	TRBJ1-5	TGTGCCAGCAGCTTAGCCCGATTCCAGCCCCAGCATTTT	CASSLARFQPQHF
TRBV9	NA	few	TRBJ2-3	TGTGCCAGCAGCGTAAGCGGGTTCCTGACAGATACGCAGTATTTT	CASSVSGFLTDTQYF
TRBV7-2	NA	few	TRBJ2-7	TGTGCCAGCAGCTCGGCCTACGAGCAGTACTTC	CASSSAYEQYF